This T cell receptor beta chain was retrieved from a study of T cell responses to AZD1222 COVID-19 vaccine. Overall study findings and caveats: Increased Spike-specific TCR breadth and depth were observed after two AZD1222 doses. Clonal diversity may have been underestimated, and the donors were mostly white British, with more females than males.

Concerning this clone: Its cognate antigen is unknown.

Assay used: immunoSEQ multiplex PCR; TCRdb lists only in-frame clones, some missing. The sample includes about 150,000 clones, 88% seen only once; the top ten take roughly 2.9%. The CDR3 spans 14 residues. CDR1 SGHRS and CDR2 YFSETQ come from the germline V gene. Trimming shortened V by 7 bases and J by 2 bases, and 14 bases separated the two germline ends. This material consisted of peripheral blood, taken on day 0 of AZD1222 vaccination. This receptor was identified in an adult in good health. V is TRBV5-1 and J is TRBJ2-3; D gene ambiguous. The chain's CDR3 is CASYDRSYTDTQYF. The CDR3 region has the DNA TGCGCCAGCTACGACCGCTCATACACAGATACGCAGTATTTT.